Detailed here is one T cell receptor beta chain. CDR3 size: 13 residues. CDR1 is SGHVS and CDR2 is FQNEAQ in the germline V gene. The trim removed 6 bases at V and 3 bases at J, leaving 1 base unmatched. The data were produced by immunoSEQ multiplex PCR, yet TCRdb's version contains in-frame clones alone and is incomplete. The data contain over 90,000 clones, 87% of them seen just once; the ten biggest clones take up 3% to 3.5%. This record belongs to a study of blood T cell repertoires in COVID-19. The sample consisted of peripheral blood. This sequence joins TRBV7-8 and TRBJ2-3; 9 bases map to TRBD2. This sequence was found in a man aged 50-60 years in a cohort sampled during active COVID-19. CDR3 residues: CASRLAGTDTQYF. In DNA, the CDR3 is TGTGCCAGCAGACTAGCGGGTACAGATACGCAGTATTTT.